This record concerns one T cell receptor beta chain sequence. The target antigen is unknown. The data belong to a study of CD4+ T cells in melanoma. Study results and caveats: A reported correlation linked neoantigen-specific CD4+ T cells to CD8+, macrophage and B cell function.

Repertoires were generated with immunoSEQ multiplex PCR, while TCRdb's copy carries only in-frame clones and drops some. The table has roughly 60,000 clones, approximately 74% seen once. The sample consisted of tumor tissue. This TCR derives from a human donor with melanoma.

The CDR3: CASSPNRARGYTF. CDR3 in DNA: TGTGCCAGCAGCCCTAACAGGGCCCGCGGCTACACCTTC. The gene calls are TRBV5-8 and TRBJ1-2, with D perhaps matching TRBD1 (6 bases). V dropped 4 bases and J dropped 8 bases, with 15 bases sitting between them. The CDR3 sequence is 13 residues long. In germline, CDR1 is SGHTS, CDR2 YDEGEE. Combining the CDR3 with reference TRBV5-8 and TRBJ1-2 gives the whole variable domain EAGVTQSPTHLIKTRGQQATLRCSPISGHTSVYWYQQALGLGLQFLLWYDEGEERNRGNFPPRFSGRQFPNYSSELNVNALELEDSALYLCASSPNRARGYTFGSGTRLTVV.